A selection of T cell receptor beta chains follows, all from one sample in a study of PD-1 blockade in classical Hodgkin lymphoma. Some clones are missing from TCRdb's copy, which holds only in-frame ones; the method was immunoSEQ multiplex PCR. Altogether 20,000 to 25,000 clones are present, roughly 72% being singletons, with the ten largest covering about 5%. The sequences come from peripheral blood mononuclear cells (PBMCs), collected at baseline. The receptors stem from a human donor with classical Hodgkin lymphoma. Both conserved end residues are part of each CDR3. The D gene is left open where the match is weak. Only some rows state a clone size, as once, few, many or a class for expanded clones.

d_gene	abundance	v_gene	j_gene	CDR3nt	CDR3aa
-	few	TRBV10-3	TRBJ2-4	TGTGCCATCAAAGGGGATTGGGACATTCAGTACTTC	CAIKGDWDIQYF
TRBD1	-	TRBV27	TRBJ2-6	TGTGCCAGCAGACCGGACAGGGCTGGGGCCAACGTCCTGACTTTC	CASRPDRAGANVLTF
-	few	TRBV12-2	TRBJ2-3	TGTGCAAGTCGCTTAGACAGGGCGAGCACAGATACGCAGTATTTT	CASRLDRASTDTQYF
TRBD1	-	TRBV5-1	TRBJ1-3	TGCGCCAGCAGCTCCGGGACAGAATCTGGAAACACCATATATTTT	CASSSGTESGNTIYF
TRBD1	few	TRBV19	TRBJ1-1	TGTGCCAGTAGTACCCCCCCGGACAGGGTGAACACTGAAGCTTTCTTT	CASSTPPDRVNTEAFF
-	-	TRBV25-1	TRBJ2-5	TGTGCCAGCAGTGAAGAGGTGGGAACAGAGACCCAGTACTTC	CASSEEVGTETQYF
-	-	TRBV5-6	TRBJ1-4	TGTGCCAGCAGCTTGACGGGCCTCACAACTAATGAAAAACTGTTTTTT	CASSLTGLTTNEKLFF
-	-	TRBV7-2	TRBJ1-5	TGTGCCAGCAGCTTTCGGGGGACGCCCAATCAGCCCCAGCATTTT	CASSFRGTPNQPQHF
TRBD2	-	TRBV7-9	TRBJ2-1	TGTGCCAGCAGCCCTTTCGGACTAGCGGGTTACAATGAGCAGTTCTTC	CASSPFGLAGYNEQFF
-	-	TRBV6-5	TRBJ2-5	TGTGCCAGCAGTTACCAGGAGACCCAGTACTTC	CASSYQETQYF
-	-	TRBV28	TRBJ2-3	TGTGCCAGCTCAACGGGCAGCACAGATACGCAGTATTTT	CASSTGSTDTQYF
TRBD1	-	TRBV7-9	TRBJ1-4	TGTGCCAGCAGCTTGGAACAGGGGATCACTAATGAAAAACTGTTTTTT	CASSLEQGITNEKLFF
-	-	TRBV6-5	TRBJ1-2	TGTGCCAGCAGTGGGTATGGCTACACCTTC	CASSGYGYTF
TRBD1	-	TRBV18	TRBJ1-4	TGTGCCAGCTCACCCGACAGGGTGACTAATGAAAAACTGTTTTTT	CASSPDRVTNEKLFF
TRBD1	-	TRBV7-3	TRBJ1-5	TGTGCCAGCAGCTTAGCAGGGACAGGGGTGTTGAATCAGCCCCAGCATTTT	CASSLAGTGVLNQPQHF
-	-	TRBV30	TRBJ2-1	TGTGCCTGGAGCCCCCAGGTTGGGGCTGGTCAGTTCTTC	CAWSPQVGAGQFF
-	-	TRBV11-2	TRBJ2-5	TGTGCCAGCAGCCCTCCGACGTCCTTTTCGGGGGAGACCCAGTACTTC	CASSPPTSFSGETQYF
-	-	TRBV6-5	TRBJ1-5	TGTGCCAGCAGTTTGGACGGTAGCAATCAGCCCCAGCATTTT	CASSLDGSNQPQHF
-	-	TRBV4-3	TRBJ2-2	TGCGCCAGCAGCCGAACTCTGGGCCCGGGAGGGGAGCTGTTTTTT	CASSRTLGPGGELFF
-	-	TRBV5-5	TRBJ2-2	TGTGCCAGCAGCTTTTTTGGCTGGGGAAACACCGGGGAGCTGTTTTTT	CASSFFGWGNTGELFF
-	-	TRBV28	TRBJ1-4	TGTGCCAGCAGCTCGCCCACAGGGAAAAATGAAAAACTGTTTTTT	CASSSPTGKNEKLFF
TRBD2	-	TRBV9	TRBJ2-3	TGTGCCAGCAGCGTACGGGCTAGCGGGATAGGAGATACGCAGTATTTT	CASSVRASGIGDTQYF
TRBD1	-	TRBV5-6	TRBJ1-1	TGTGCCAGCAGCTTGGGTTTGAGGGGGCGGACTGAAGCTTTCTTT	CASSLGLRGRTEAFF
TRBD1	-	TRBV5-4	TRBJ2-7	TGTGCCAGCAGCCGGGACAGGGGGCAGCAAGAGCAGTACTTC	CASSRDRGQQEQYF
-	few	TRBV5-4	TRBJ2-2	TGTGCCAGCAGCTTCGGCAGTAACACCGGGGAGCTGTTTTTT	CASSFGSNTGELFF
-	-	TRBV14	TRBJ1-2	TGTGCCAGCAGCCTCTCGCGGGGCTTAGGCTACACCTTC	CASSLSRGLGYTF
-	-	TRBV5-1	TRBJ1-2	TGCGCCAGCAGCTTGGGGGGCTGGACTAACTATGGCTACACCTTC	CASSLGGWTNYGYTF
TRBD1	few	TRBV9	TRBJ2-7	TGTGCCAGCAGTGGCGGACAGGTCTCCTACGAGCAGTACTTC	CASSGGQVSYEQYF
TRBD1	-	TRBV7-2	TRBJ2-6	TGTGCCAGCAGCTTCGCCGGGACAGGGAGTGGGGCCAACGTCCTGACTTTC	CASSFAGTGSGANVLTF
TRBD2	-	TRBV5-1	TRBJ2-3	TGCGCCAGCAGCCCCCTAGCGGGGGGAGATACGCAGTATTTT	CASSPLAGGDTQYF
TRBD1	-	TRBV19	TRBJ1-5	TGTGCCAGTAGTATTAGGCGACAGGGGAGATTTCAGCCCCAGCATTTT	CASSIRRQGRFQPQHF
TRBD1	-	TRBV9	TRBJ1-2	TGTGCCAGCAGCGTAGCACCTCAACTGACAGGGGGCCACTACTATGGCTACACCTTC	CASSVAPQLTGGHYYGYTF
-	-	TRBV5-4	TRBJ2-5	TGTGCCAGCAGCTGGACAGAGACGGGGACCCAGTACTTC	CASSWTETGTQYF
-	-	TRBV4-3	TRBJ2-7	TGCGCCAGCAGCCAAGCGTGGGGGCAAAGCTCCTACGAGCAGTACTTC	CASSQAWGQSSYEQYF
TRBD1	-	TRBV19	TRBJ1-2	TGTGCCAGTAGTATAGATCCGGACAGGATCTATGGCTACACCTTC	CASSIDPDRIYGYTF
-	-	TRBV6-6	TRBJ1-1	TGTGCCAGCAGGGGTTCAGCTGGAGCTTTCTTT	CASRGSAGAFF
-	-	TRBV28	TRBJ1-1	TGTGCCAGCAGTTCATCACAGGGAAACACTGAAGCTTTCTTT	CASSSSQGNTEAFF
-	-	TRBV19	TRBJ1-2	TGTGCCAGTAGTATAGATTCTATCCCCCGCGGCCATGGCTACACCTTC	CASSIDSIPRGHGYTF
TRBD1	-	TRBV15	TRBJ2-7	TGTGCCACCAGCAGAGATAAGACAGGGGGTCGCCACGAGCAGTACTTC	CATSRDKTGGRHEQYF
TRBD1	once	TRBV10-3	TRBJ1-3	TGTGCCATCAGCCCGGGACAGGACTCTGGAAACACCATATATTTT	CAISPGQDSGNTIYF
TRBD2	-	TRBV5-1	TRBJ2-3	TGCGCCAGCAGCATACGGACTAGCGGGGACGGAGATACGCAGTATTTT	CASSIRTSGDGDTQYF
-	-	TRBV20-1	TRBJ2-7	TGCAGTGCTAAATCCGAGCAGTACTTC	CSAKSEQYF
TRBD2	-	TRBV2	TRBJ2-3	TGTGCCAGTTGGGGAGACGGGACTAGCGGGGGTCGGGATACGCAGTATTTT	CASWGDGTSGGRDTQYF
TRBD1	-	TRBV28	TRBJ2-1	TGTGCCAGCAGTGTTCCAGGACAGGTCTACAATGAGCAGTTCTTC	CASSVPGQVYNEQFF